This TCR beta chain appears in the sequencing data of a study of CD8 T cells in ankylosing spondylitis. Notes on the study in general: Reactive arthritis synovial fluid and blood previously showed some of these motif variants. About 8 highly homologous variants made up a TCR beta motif that seemed to typify ankylosing spondylitis blood.

5'-RACE, quantitative and with molecular barcodes, yielded the TCR beta libraries. TCRdb reprocessed the 5' RACE reads via MiXCR and lists one record per CDR3 protein. The data show approximately 540,000 distinct CDR3 sequences, over 9.5% seen once. The CDR3 sequence is 14 residues long. Trimming stripped 5 bases from V and 6 bases from J, with 18 bases between. CDR1 is DFQATT and CDR2 is SNEGSKA in the germline V gene (reference sequence). This clonotype was observed a few times. Its antigen remains unknown. Input material: blood, either unsorted or a sorted T cell fraction (not recorded which). This sequence was found in a male donor with ankylosing spondylitis. V gene TRBV20-1 combines with J gene TRBJ2-3; the D gene is possibly TRBD2 (6 bases). The CDR3: CSALPSGYLDTQYF. The DNA for the CDR3 is TGCAGTGCTCTCCCCAGCGGGTATTTGGATACGCAGTATTTT.